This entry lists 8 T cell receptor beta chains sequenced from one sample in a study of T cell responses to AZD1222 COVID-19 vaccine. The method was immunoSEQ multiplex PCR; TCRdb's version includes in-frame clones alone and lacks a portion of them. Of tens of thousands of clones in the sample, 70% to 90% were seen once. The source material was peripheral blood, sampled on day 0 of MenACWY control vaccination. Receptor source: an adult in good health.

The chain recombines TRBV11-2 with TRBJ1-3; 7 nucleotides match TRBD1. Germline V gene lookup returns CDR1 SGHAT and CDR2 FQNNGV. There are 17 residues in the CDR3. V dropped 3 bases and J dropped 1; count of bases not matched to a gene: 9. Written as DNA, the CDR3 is TGTGCCAGCAGCTTTGGTACAGGGGAGATATCTGGAAACACCATATATTTT. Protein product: CASSFGTGEISGNTIYF.

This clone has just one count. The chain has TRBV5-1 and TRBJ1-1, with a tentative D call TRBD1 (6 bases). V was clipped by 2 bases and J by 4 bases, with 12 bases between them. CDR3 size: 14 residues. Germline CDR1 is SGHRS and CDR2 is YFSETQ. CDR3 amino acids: CASSFGRGATEAFF. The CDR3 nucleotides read TGCGCCAGCAGCTTCGGTAGGGGGGCCACTGAAGCTTTCTTT.

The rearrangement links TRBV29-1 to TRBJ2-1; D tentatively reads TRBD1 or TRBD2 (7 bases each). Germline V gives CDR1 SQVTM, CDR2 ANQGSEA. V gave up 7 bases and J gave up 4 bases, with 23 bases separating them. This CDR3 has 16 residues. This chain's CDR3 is CSGEGIAQGDYNEQFF. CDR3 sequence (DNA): TGCAGCGGGGAGGGTATCGCGCAGGGGGATTACAATGAGCAGTTCTTC.

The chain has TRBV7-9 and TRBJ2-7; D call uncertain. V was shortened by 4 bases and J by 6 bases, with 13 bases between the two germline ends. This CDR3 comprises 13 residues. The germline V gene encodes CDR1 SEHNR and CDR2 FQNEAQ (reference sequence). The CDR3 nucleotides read TGTGCCAGCAGCTCGAGTACGGGCCGCGAGCAGTACTTC. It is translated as CASSSSTGREQYF.

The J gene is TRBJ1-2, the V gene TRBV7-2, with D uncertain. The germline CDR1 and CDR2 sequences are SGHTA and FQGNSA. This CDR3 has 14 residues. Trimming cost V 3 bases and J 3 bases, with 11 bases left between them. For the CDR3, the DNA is TGTGCCAGCAGCTTCGATACGGGGTACTATGGCTACACCTTC. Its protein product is CASSFDTGYYGYTF.

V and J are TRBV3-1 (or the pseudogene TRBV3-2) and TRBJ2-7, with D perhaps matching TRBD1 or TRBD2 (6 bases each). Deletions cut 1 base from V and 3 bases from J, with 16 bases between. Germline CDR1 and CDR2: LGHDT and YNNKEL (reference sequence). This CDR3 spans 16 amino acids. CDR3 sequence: CASSQAGDNPYYEQYF. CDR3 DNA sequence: TGTGCCAGCAGCCAAGCGGGGGACAACCCCTACTACGAGCAGTACTTC.

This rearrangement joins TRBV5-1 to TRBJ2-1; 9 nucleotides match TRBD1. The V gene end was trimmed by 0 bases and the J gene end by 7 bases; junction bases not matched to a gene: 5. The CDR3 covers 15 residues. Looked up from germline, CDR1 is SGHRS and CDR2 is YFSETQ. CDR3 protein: CASSLEQGAKNEQFF. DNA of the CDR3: TGCGCCAGCAGCTTGGAACAGGGGGCGAAGAATGAGCAGTTCTTC. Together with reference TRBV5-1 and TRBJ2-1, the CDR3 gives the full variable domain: KAGVTQTPRYLIKTRGQQVTLSCSPISGHRSVSWYQQTPGQGLQFLFEYFSETQRNKGNFPGRFSGRQFSNSRSEMNVSTLELGDSALYLCASSLEQGAKNEQFFGPGTRLTVL.

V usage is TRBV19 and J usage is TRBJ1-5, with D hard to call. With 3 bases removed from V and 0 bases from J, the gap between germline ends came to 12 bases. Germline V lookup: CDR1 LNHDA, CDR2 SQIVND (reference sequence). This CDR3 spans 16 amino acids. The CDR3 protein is CASSIVGPHSNQPQHF. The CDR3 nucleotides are TGTGCCAGTAGTATCGTAGGACCCCATAGCAATCAGCCCCAGCATTTT. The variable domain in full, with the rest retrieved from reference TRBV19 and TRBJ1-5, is DGGITQSPKYLFRKEGQNVTLSCEQNLNHDAMYWYRQDPGQGLRLIYYSQIVNDFQKGDIAEGYSVSREKKESFPLTVTSAQKNPTAFYLCASSIVGPHSNQPQHFGDGTRLSIL.